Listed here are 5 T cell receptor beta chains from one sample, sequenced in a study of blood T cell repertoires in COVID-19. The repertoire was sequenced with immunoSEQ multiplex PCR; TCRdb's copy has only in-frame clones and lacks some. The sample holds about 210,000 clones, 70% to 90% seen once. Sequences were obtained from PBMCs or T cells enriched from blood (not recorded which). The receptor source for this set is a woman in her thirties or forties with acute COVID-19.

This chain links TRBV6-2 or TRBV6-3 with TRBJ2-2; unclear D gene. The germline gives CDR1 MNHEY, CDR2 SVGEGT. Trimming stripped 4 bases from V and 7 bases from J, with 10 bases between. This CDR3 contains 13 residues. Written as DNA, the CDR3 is TGTGCCAGCAGTTTCCTCCCCGGCGGGGAGCTGTTTTTT. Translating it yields CASSFLPGGELFF.

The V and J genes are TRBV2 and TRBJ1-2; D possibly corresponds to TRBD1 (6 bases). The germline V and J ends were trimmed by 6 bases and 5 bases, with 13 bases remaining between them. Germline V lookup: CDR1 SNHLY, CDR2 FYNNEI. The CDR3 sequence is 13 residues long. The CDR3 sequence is CASRAKTGYGYTF. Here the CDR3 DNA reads TGTGCCAGCAGGGCAAAGACAGGATATGGCTACACCTTC. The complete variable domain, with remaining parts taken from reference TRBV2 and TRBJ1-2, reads EPEVTQTPSHQVTQMGQEVILRCVPISNHLYFYWYRQILGQKVEFLVSFYNNEISEKSEIFDDQFSVERPDGSNFTLKIRSTKLEDSAMYFCASRAKTGYGYTFGSGTRLTVV.

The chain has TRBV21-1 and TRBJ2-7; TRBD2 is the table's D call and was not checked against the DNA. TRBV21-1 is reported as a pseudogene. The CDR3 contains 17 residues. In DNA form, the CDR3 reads TGTGCCAGCAGCAAAATAGGGAGGGCGCTCTTCGCCTACGAGCAGTACTTC. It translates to CASSKIGRALFAYEQYF.

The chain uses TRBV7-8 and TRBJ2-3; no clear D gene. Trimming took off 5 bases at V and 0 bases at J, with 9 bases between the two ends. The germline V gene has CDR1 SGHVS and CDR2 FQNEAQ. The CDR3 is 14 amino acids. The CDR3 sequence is CASSLGTSTDTQYF. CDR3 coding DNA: TGTGCCAGCAGCCTTGGTACTAGCACAGATACGCAGTATTTT.

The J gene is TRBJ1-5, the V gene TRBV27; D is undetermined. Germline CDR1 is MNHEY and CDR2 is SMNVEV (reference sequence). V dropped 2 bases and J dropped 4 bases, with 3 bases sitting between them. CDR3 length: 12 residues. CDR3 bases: TGTGCCAGCAGTTTACTTAATCAGCCCCAGCATTTT. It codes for CASSLLNQPQHF.